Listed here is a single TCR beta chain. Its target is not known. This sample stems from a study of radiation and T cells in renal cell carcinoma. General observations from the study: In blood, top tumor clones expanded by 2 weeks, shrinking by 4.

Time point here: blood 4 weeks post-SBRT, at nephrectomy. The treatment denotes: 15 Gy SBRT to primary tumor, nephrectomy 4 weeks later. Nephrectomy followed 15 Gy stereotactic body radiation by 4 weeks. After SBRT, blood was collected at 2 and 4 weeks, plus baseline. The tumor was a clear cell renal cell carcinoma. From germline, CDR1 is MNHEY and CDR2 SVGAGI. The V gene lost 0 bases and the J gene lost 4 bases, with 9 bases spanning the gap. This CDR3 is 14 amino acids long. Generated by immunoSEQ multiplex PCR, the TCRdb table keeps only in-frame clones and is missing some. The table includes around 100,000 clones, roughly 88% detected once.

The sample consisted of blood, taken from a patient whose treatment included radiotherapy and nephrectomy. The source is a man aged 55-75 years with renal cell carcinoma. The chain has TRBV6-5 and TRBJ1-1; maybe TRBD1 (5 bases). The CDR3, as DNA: TGTGCCAGCAGTTACTCGGGGGGGAGCACTGAAGCTTTCTTT. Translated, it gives CASSYSGGSTEAFF.